The TCR beta chain under discussion was sequenced for a study of T cell responses to AZD1222 COVID-19 vaccine. Data came from immunoSEQ multiplex PCR; TCRdb stores just in-frame clones and leaves some out. This table has 90,000 to 110,000 clones, 85% to 90% appearing once. Trimming took 3 bases from V and 0 from J, leaving 15 bases between them. CDR1 and CDR2 from the germline V gene are LGHNA and YSLEER. This CDR3 comprises 17 residues. The clonotype comes from an adult who received the AZD1222 COVID-19 vaccine. The J gene is TRBJ1-3, the V gene TRBV4-3; weak D call: TRBD1 (6 bases). This sample comprised peripheral blood, obtained 28 days after the second AZD1222 dose. The CDR3 loop reads CASSQEGTFYSGNTIYF. CDR3 in DNA: TGCGCCAGCAGCCAGGAGGGGACATTTTACTCTGGAAACACCATATATTTT.